The 18 T cell receptor beta chains below all came from one sample that was sequenced in a study of T-cell reconstitution after alpha-beta-depleted transplantation in children. It was with unique molecular identifiers that the TCRbeta library was prepared. TCRdb passed the PCR reads through MiXCR, listing each CDR3 protein once. In the table there are around 960,000 distinct CDR3 sequences, around 30% of which are singletons. The sequencing here drew on PBMCs, mostly from graft donor cells, taken 360 days after TCRalphabeta/CD19-depleted stem cell transplant. The origin of the receptors is a boy under three years old who had a stem cell transplant for SCID, so the T cells may come from the graft donor.

This chain links TRBV4-1 with TRBJ2-3; weak D call: TRBD1 (6 bases). The V end was cut by 0 bases, the J end by 6 bases, with 13 bases between. This CDR3 has 15 residues. Germline V gene sequence: CDR1 MGHRA, CDR2 YSYEKL. CDR3 sequence: CASSQEYRAGDTQYF. As DNA, the CDR3 is TGCGCCAGCAGCCAAGAGTACAGGGCAGGTGATACGCAGTATTTT.

V and J are TRBV7-9 and TRBJ2-1; D gene unclear. In germline, CDR1 is SEHNR, CDR2 FQNEAQ (reference sequence). V was cut by 4 bases and J by 8 bases, with 18 bases left in between. The CDR3 has 15 residues. In DNA, the CDR3 is TGTGCCAGCAGCTCCGCGGCCCTCCGAGTCGATGAGCAGTTCTTC. Encoded protein: CASSSAALRVDEQFF.

This clonotype appeared a few times. The chain uses TRBV10-3 and TRBJ2-1; 7 bases are a match to TRBD1. V shed 3 bases, J shed 7 bases, and the junction held 9 bases outside the gene matches. Germline V gives CDR1 ENHRY, CDR2 SYGVKD. The CDR3 is 15 residues long. As DNA, the CDR3 is TGTGCCATCAGTGAAGCGACAGGGAGTTGGAATGAGCAGTTCTTC. Its protein product is CAISEATGSWNEQFF.

This clonotype has a count of ten or more. This chain joins TRBV3-1 and TRBJ2-1, with 7 bases fitting TRBD2. J lost 8 bases, V lost 3 bases, and 10 bases had no gene match. Per the germline V gene, CDR1 is LGHDT and CDR2 is YNNKEL (reference sequence). The CDR3 covers 15 residues. CDR3 region: CASSHSGLVSDEQFF. The DNA of the CDR3 is TGTGCCAGCAGCCATTCAGGACTAGTCAGCGATGAGCAGTTCTTC.

V gene TRBV19 combines with J gene TRBJ1-5; 7 nucleotides match TRBD1. CDR1 and CDR2 (germline): LNHDA, SQIVND (reference sequence). Trimming at V came to 3 bases and at J to 5 bases, leaving 7 bases not matched to a gene. The CDR3 has 15 amino acids. The CDR3 spells CASSIRTGPYQPQHF. The DNA of the CDR3 is TGTGCCAGTAGTATCCGGACAGGACCCTATCAGCCCCAGCATTTT.

This clonotype was counted between two and nine times. J is TRBJ1-5 and V is TRBV29-1, with D perhaps matching TRBD1 (6 bases). V lost 6 bases and J 5 bases, leaving 11 bases between the germline ends. This CDR3 is 12 amino acids long. Germline V CDR1 and CDR2: SQVTM, ANQGSEA. In DNA form, the CDR3 reads TGCAGCGTAGGGGACACGTATCAGCCCCAGCATTTT. Protein: CSVGDTYQPQHF.

The rearrangement uses TRBV12-3 or TRBV12-4 and TRBJ1-1; no firm D call. The CDR3 consists of 15 residues. Trimming pared 5 bases from V and 0 bases from J, leaving 13 bases between. As DNA, the CDR3 is TGTGCCAGCAGTGCCCAAGGGAACCTGAACACTGAAGCTTTCTTT. Translation gives CASSAQGNLNTEAFF.

V usage is TRBV5-6 and J usage is TRBJ2-5; 7 bases are shared with TRBD1. The CDR3 runs to 14 residues. Germline CDR1 is SGHDT and CDR2 is YYEEEE. V lost 1 base to trimming and J lost 3 bases; unmatched junction nucleotides: 3. The CDR3, as DNA: TGTGCCAGCAGCTTGTGGGACAGAAAAGAGACCCAGTACTTC. As protein: CASSLWDRKETQYF.

The rearrangement links TRBV12-3 or TRBV12-4 to TRBJ1-2, with TRBD1 identical over 7 bases. Losses at the gene ends were 7 bases for V and 2 bases for J; bases not matched to a gene: 19. This CDR3 has 18 residues. For the CDR3, the DNA is TGTGCCAGCACCGCTACAGGGGTACCAAGTCATCCAAACTATGGCTACACCTTC. This gives the protein CASTATGVPSHPNYGYTF.

This clonotype has just a few counts. The chain uses TRBV12-3 or TRBV12-4 and TRBJ2-1; 8 bases align to TRBD2. CDR3 size: 16 residues. Unmatched junction bases numbered 6, after V lost 5 bases and J lost 0 bases. The CDR3 nucleotides read TGTGCCAGCAGTCCGGCCCGGGGGGGCTCCTACAATGAGCAGTTCTTC. Residues: CASSPARGGSYNEQFF.

This chain connects TRBV12-3 or TRBV12-4 to TRBJ1-2; 9 nucleotides agree with TRBD1. CDR3 length: 15 residues. Germline trimming cut 6 bases from V and 7 bases from J; bases unmatched to any gene: 12. CDR3 amino acids: CASSNRDRESSGYTF. CDR3 bases: TGTGCCAGCAGCAACCGGGACAGGGAGTCGAGTGGCTACACCTTC.

Only a few counts were recorded for this clonotype. The rearrangement joins TRBV4-1 to TRBJ2-7, with D possibly matching TRBD2 (6 bases). The CDR3 extends over 16 amino acids. V lost 3 bases, J lost 0 bases, and 15 bases lay in between. Germline V gene sequence: CDR1 MGHRA, CDR2 YSYEKL. In nucleotides, the CDR3 is TGCGCCAGCAGCCATGGCCGGGACTCTTACTCCTACGAGCAGTACTTC. Translated: CASSHGRDSYSYEQYF.

This clonotype turned up a few times. V gene TRBV29-1 combines with J gene TRBJ2-5, with D tentatively TRBD1 (5 bases). This CDR3 region has 15 residues. Germline CDR1 is SQVTM and CDR2 is ANQGSEA. Trimming took 1 base from V and 2 from J, leaving 14 bases between them. CDR3 DNA sequence: TGCAGCGTTGAAGGGGCAGGGTACCCACAAGAGACCCAGTACTTC. Its protein is CSVEGAGYPQETQYF.

This rearrangement joins TRBV29-1 to TRBJ2-1; D remains ambiguous. V gave up 4 bases and J gave up 0 bases, with 7 bases separating them. The CDR3 consists of 13 residues. Per the germline V gene, CDR1 is SQVTM and CDR2 is ANQGSEA. This CDR3 reads CSVVALSYNEQFF. CDR3 DNA sequence: TGCAGCGTTGTGGCACTCTCCTACAATGAGCAGTTCTTC.

The rearrangement links TRBV29-1 to TRBJ1-2, with a tentative D call TRBD1 (5 bases). The CDR3 consists of 12 residues. The germline V and J ends were trimmed by 7 bases and 4 bases, with 13 bases remaining between them. Per germline, CDR1 SQVTM and CDR2 ANQGSEA. CDR3 DNA sequence: TGCAGCGCTCCCTCGGGGGGCTATGGCTACACCTTC. This sequence encodes CSAPSGGYGYTF.

This clonotype was observed a few times. The chain has TRBV20-1 and TRBJ2-7; the match to TRBD2 covers 8 bases. The germline CDR1 and CDR2 sequences are DFQATT and SNEGSKA (reference sequence). V was clipped by 3 bases and J by 0 bases; unmatched bases: 7. The CDR3 covers 15 residues. CDR3 DNA: TGCAGTGCTAGCGGTACTAGCGGCATCTCCTACGAGCAGTACTTC. It encodes CSASGTSGISYEQYF.

The genes are TRBV4-1 and TRBJ2-1; 12 bases are shared with TRBD2. The CDR3 consists of 17 residues. The V segment lost 1 base and the J segment 4 bases; nucleotides outside the gene matches: 5. Germline lookup yields CDR1 MGHRA and CDR2 YSYEKL. The CDR3 is CASSQALAGGTYNEQFF. CDR3 nucleotide sequence: TGCGCCAGCAGCCAAGCACTAGCGGGGGGAACTTACAATGAGCAGTTCTTC.

In its sample, this clonotype was seen a few times. The rearrangement links TRBV24-1 to TRBJ1-1; D is uncertain. This CDR3 spans 16 amino acids. V lost 8 bases and J 0 bases, leaving 18 bases between the germline ends. Germline V CDR1 and CDR2: KGHDR, SFDVKD. CDR3 sequence: CATITREVLMNTEAFF. In DNA, the CDR3 is TGTGCCACCATAACTCGGGAGGTCCTTATGAACACTGAAGCTTTCTTT.